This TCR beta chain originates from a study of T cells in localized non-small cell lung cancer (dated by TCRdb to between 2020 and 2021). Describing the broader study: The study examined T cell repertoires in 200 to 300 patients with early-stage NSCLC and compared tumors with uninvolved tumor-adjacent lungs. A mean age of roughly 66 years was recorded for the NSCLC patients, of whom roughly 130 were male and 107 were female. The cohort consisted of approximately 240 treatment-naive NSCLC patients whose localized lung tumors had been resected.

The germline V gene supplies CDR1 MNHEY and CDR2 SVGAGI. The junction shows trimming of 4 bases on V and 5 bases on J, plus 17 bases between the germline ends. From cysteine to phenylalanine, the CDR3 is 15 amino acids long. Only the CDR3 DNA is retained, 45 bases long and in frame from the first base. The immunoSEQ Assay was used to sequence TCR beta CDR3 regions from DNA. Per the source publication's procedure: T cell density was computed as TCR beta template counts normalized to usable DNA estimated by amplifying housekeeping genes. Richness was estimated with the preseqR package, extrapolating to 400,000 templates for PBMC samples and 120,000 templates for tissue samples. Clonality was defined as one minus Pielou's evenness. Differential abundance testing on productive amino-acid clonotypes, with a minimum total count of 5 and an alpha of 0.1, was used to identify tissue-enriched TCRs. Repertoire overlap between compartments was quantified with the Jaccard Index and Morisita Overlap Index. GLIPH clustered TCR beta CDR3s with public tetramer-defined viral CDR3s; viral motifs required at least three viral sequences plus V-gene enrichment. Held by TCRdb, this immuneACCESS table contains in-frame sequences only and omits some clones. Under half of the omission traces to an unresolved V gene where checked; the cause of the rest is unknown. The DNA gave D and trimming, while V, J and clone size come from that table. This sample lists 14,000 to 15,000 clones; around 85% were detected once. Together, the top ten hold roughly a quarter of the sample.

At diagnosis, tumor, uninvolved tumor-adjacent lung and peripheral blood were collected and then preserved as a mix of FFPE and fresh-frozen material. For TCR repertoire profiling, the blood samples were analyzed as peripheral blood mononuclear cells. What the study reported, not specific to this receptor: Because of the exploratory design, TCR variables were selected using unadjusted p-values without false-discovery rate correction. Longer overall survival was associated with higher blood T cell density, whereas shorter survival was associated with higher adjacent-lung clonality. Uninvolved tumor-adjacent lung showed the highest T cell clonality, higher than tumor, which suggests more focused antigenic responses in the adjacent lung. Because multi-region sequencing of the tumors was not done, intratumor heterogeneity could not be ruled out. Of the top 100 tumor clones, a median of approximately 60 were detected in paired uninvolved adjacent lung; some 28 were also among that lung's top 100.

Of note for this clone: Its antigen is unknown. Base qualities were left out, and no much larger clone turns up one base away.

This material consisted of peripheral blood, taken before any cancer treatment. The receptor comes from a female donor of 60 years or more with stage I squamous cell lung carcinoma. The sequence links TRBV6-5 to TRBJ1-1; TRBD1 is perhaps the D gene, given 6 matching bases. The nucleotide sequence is TGTGCCAGCAGTTCCCCCGGGACACCTGGAACTGAAGCTTTCTTT. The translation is CASSSPGTPGTEAFF.